Below, one T cell receptor beta chain is given with its context. The antigen is not known. This record belongs to a study of T cell responses to AZD1222 COVID-19 vaccine. Study findings and constraints: Repertoires were obtained solely post-peak T cell response. Donors skewed white British and female; clonal diversity was possibly underestimated. There were vaccine-associated CD4 TCRs across spike, dominant at 160-218 and 743-854.

Data came from immunoSEQ multiplex PCR; TCRdb stores just in-frame clones and leaves some out. The sample gives 140,000 to 150,000 clones, 80% to 90% of which show up once; 1.6% is in the top ten. This sequence was found in an adult in good health. The specimen was peripheral blood, collected on day 0 of AZD1222 vaccination.

The CDR3 DNA reads TGTGCCAGCAGCCGAGGGACAGACCACACCGGGGAGCTGTTTTTT. Translated, it gives CASSRGTDHTGELFF. The genes are TRBV7-9 and TRBJ2-2; 7 bases map to TRBD1. This CDR3 spans 15 amino acids. V lost 5 bases, J lost 3 bases, and 6 bases stayed unmatched. The germline V gene encodes CDR1 SEHNR and CDR2 FQNEAQ (reference sequence).